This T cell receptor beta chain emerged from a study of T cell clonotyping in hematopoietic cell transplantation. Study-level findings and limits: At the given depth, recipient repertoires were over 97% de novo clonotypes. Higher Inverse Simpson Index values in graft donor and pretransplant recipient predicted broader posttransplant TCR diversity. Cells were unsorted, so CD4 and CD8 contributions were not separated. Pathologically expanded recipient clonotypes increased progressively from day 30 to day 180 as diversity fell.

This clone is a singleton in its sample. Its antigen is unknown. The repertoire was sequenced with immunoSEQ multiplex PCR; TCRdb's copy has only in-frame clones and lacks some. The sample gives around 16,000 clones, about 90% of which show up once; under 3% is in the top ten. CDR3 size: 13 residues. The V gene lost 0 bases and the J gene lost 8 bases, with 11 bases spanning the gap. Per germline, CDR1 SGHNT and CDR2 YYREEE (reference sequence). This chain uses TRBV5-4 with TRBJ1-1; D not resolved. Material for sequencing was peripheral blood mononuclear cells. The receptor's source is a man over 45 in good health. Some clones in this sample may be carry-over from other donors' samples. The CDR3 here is CASSLGRQQEAFF. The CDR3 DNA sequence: TGTGCCAGCAGCTTGGGTCGGCAACAGGAAGCTTTCTTT. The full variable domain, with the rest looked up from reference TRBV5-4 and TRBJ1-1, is ETGVTQSPTHLIKTRGQQVTLRCSSQSGHNTVSWYQQALGQGPQFIFQYYREEENGRGNFPPRFSGLQFPNYSSELNVNALELDDSALYLCASSLGRQQEAFFGQGTRLTVV.